The rows below give T cell receptor beta chains drawn from one sample of a study of PD-1 blockade in classical Hodgkin lymphoma. The repertoire was sequenced with immunoSEQ multiplex PCR; TCRdb's copy has only in-frame clones and lacks some. The sample consists of about 50,000 clones, approximately 76% of them appearing once. Sequenced here: peripheral blood mononuclear cells (PBMCs), sampled before the fourth cycle of nivolumab. These receptor sequences come from a human donor with classical Hodgkin lymphoma. CDR3s include the opening cysteine and the closing phenylalanine or tryptophan. The D gene is left open where the match is weak. Not all rows give a size; the values are once, few, many and, for expanded clones, a class.

clone size,V gene,D gene,J gene,CDR3 DNA,CDR3 protein
.,TRBV5-6,TRBD2,TRBJ2-1,TGTGCCAGCACCACACTGAGCGGGATCGCCTACAATGAGCAGCTCTTC,CASTTLSGIAYNEQLF
.,TRBV6-1,.,TRBJ2-7,TGTGCCAGCAGTGGTACCCCAGGGAGCTCCTACGAGCAGTACTTC,CASSGTPGSSYEQYF
large,TRBV2,TRBD2,TRBJ2-4,TGTGCCAGCAGTGAACGGGAGGAGGGGTCCGAAGCCAAAAACATTCAGTACTTC,CASSEREEGSEAKNIQYF
.,TRBV28,TRBD1,TRBJ1-2,TGTGCCAGCAGCTGGGGTGGACAGGCCCTCTATGGCTACACCTTC,CASSWGGQALYGYTF
few,TRBV5-1,.,TRBJ2-1,TGCGCCAGCAGCTTGGCCCAAGTGGGTGATGAGCAGTTCTTC,CASSLAQVGDEQFF
.,TRBV6-5,.,TRBJ1-1,TGTGCCAGTGGTTGGGGAACTGAAGCTTTCTTT,CASGWGTEAFF
.,TRBV6-5,.,TRBJ2-5,TGTGCCAGCAGTCCCACGGGACACTTAGGCAAACCGCACTTC,CASSPTGHLGKPHF
few,TRBV5-1,.,TRBJ2-1,TGCGCCAGCAGCGTGTCGTTTGCTAGCATCAATGAGCAGTTCTTC,CASSVSFASINEQFF
few,TRBV10-3,TRBD2,TRBJ2-5,TGTGCCATCAGTGAGGGACTAGCGGGAGTGGGAGAGACCCAGTACTTC,CAISEGLAGVGETQYF
.,TRBV6-5,.,TRBJ1-5,TGTGCCAGCAGCTGGGACTTAAATCAGCCCCAGCATTTT,CASSWDLNQPQHF
.,TRBV11-3,TRBD2,TRBJ2-1,TGTGCCAGCAGCTTCGGACTAGCGGGAGGCACTGAGCAGTTCTTC,CASSFGLAGGTEQFF
.,TRBV5-1,TRBD1,TRBJ1-6,TGCGCCAGCAGCTTGATAACTATCGGAGGACAGGGGCTGAGCTCACCCCTCCACTTT,CASSLITIGGQGLSSPLHF
.,TRBV4-1,.,TRBJ1-2,TGCGCCAGCAGCCAAGTAGGAGGAGGCGGGTATGGCTACACCTTC,CASSQVGGGGYGYTF
.,TRBV28,.,TRBJ1-2,TGTGCCAGCAGTTTAATCAGGGCGGATGGCTACACCTTC,CASSLIRADGYTF
.,TRBV10-3,TRBD1,TRBJ2-7,TGTGCCATCAGGCCGGGACAGGGATTCTACGAGCAGTACTTC,CAIRPGQGFYEQYF
.,TRBV6-5,.,TRBJ1-1,TGTGCCAGCAGTTACTCGATCGGGGGTACCACTGAAGCTTTCTTT,CASSYSIGGTTEAFF
.,TRBV7-8,TRBD1,TRBJ2-7,TGTGCCAGCAGCCGCCGTCGGGACAGACCCTACGAGCAGTACTTC,CASSRRRDRPYEQYF
.,TRBV6-6,TRBD1,TRBJ1-2,TGTGCCAGCAGTCCGGGACAGGCGAGCTATGGCTACACCTTC,CASSPGQASYGYTF
.,TRBV28,TRBD2,TRBJ2-7,TGTGCCAGCAGTTTGGCCGCCGGGGGGGGCGCGGGGTACTTC,CASSLAAGGGAGYF
.,TRBV10-3,.,TRBJ2-1,TGTGCCATCAGGCCTAGCAGGGAAAAAGACAATGAGCAGTTCTTC,CAIRPSREKDNEQFF
.,TRBV7-9,.,TRBJ1-3,TGTGCCAGCAGCTCACTTACCGCGCTCTCTGGAAACACCATATATTTT,CASSSLTALSGNTIYF
.,TRBV15,TRBD1,TRBJ2-7,TGTGCCACCAGCAGAGTAAGTTTGGGACAGGGGGAAAGGTACGAGCAGTACTTC,CATSRVSLGQGERYEQYF
.,TRBV4-3,.,TRBJ2-7,TGCGCCAGCAGCCAAAAGCGGTACTACGAGCAGTACTTC,CASSQKRYYEQYF
.,TRBV14,TRBD2,TRBJ2-1,TGTGCCAGCAGCCGCCCGGGACTAGCCCACAATGAGCAGTTCTTC,CASSRPGLAHNEQFF
.,TRBV19,.,TRBJ2-1,TGTGCCAGTAGTATCTTAGACGGTGAGCAGTTCTTC,CASSILDGEQFF
.,TRBV4-3,TRBD1,TRBJ1-4,TGCGCCAGCAGCCAAGACCCCCCGACAGGGGCTAATGAAAAACTGTTTTTT,CASSQDPPTGANEKLFF
.,TRBV2,.,TRBJ2-1,TGTGCCAGCAGCGAGGGTTCCAGCGCCGATGAGCAGTTCTTC,CASSEGSSADEQFF
.,TRBV28,.,TRBJ1-3,TGTGCCAGCAGTTTAAAGCCCGGCAGCTCTGGAAACACCATATATTTT,CASSLKPGSSGNTIYF
once,TRBV19,TRBD2,TRBJ2-3,TGTGCCAGTAGTATAGGAGCGGGAGACGCAGATACGCAGTATTTT,CASSIGAGDADTQYF
few,TRBV5-1,.,TRBJ2-2,TGCGCCAGCAGCTTACCCGGGGAGCTGTTTTTT,CASSLPGELFF
.,TRBV29-1,.,TRBJ2-1,TGCAGCGGCGGAGAGAATGAGCAGTTCTTC,CSGGENEQFF
.,TRBV18,TRBD1,TRBJ1-3,TGTGCCAGCTCACCATTACAGGGGGCAACTGGAAACACCATATATTTT,CASSPLQGATGNTIYF
.,TRBV19,.,TRBJ1-2,TGTGCCAGTAGTATGCCTCACCAGGGACGACTCTATGGCTACACCTTC,CASSMPHQGRLYGYTF
.,TRBV28,.,TRBJ2-4,TGTGCCAGCAGTCGACTCACCCCTGCCAAAAACATTCAGTACTTC,CASSRLTPAKNIQYF
.,TRBV6-5,.,TRBJ2-4,TGTGCCAGCCATCGGGGGTCGGGGGCCAAAAACATTCAGTACTTC,CASHRGSGAKNIQYF
.,TRBV12-5,TRBD1,TRBJ2-1,TGTGCTAGTGTACCGGGACAGGGTTACAATGAGCAGTTCTTC,CASVPGQGYNEQFF
.,TRBV11-2,.,TRBJ1-1,TGTGCCAGCAGCCCTCGTTCGAACACTGAAGCTTTCTTT,CASSPRSNTEAFF
.,TRBV21-1,.,TRBJ2-1,TGTGCCAGCAGCGTAGAGGGGGGACTAGCGGGATACAATGAGCAGTTCTTC,CASSVEGGLAGYNEQFF
.,TRBV6-1,.,TRBJ2-7,TGTGCCAGCGGGCGTGGGGTCGCGCGGTACGAGCAGTACTTC,CASGRGVARYEQYF
.,TRBV4-3,.,TRBJ2-5,TGCGCCAGCAGCCAAGTTGGGGTAGTAGCAGAGACCCAGTACTTC,CASSQVGVVAETQYF
.,TRBV28,.,TRBJ2-1,TGTGCCAGCAGTTACCCCGGGTCCATTCGCAATGAGCAGTTCTTC,CASSYPGSIRNEQFF
.,TRBV2,.,TRBJ1-1,TGTGCCAGCAGCGAAACCAGGGATGAAGCTTTCTTT,CASSETRDEAFF
.,TRBV2,.,TRBJ1-5,TGTGCCAGCAGCCGGGACACGAAACAGCCCCAGCATTTT,CASSRDTKQPQHF
.,TRBV23-1,.,TRBJ1-2,TGCGCCAGCAGAGTCGCTGGTGGCTACACCTTC,CASRVAGGYTF
.,TRBV4-1,.,TRBJ2-5,TGCGCCAGCAGCCGTTCCAATGTAGAGACCCAGTACTTC,CASSRSNVETQYF
once,TRBV7-9,.,TRBJ2-7,TGTGCCAGCAGCTTAGCGGGAGTAGACTACGAGCAGTACTTC,CASSLAGVDYEQYF
.,TRBV6-1,TRBD2,TRBJ2-7,TGTGCCAGCAGTGATGGGGGGGAGAGCTACGAGCAGTACTTC,CASSDGGESYEQYF
.,TRBV7-3,.,TRBJ2-1,TGTGCCAGCAGCTTACAGCCAGGGTACAATGAGCAGTTCTTC,CASSLQPGYNEQFF
.,TRBV6-5,.,TRBJ2-5,TGTGCCAGCAGTTACTCAAGCGAAACGGGGGAGACCCAGTACTTC,CASSYSSETGETQYF
once,TRBV19,.,TRBJ1-5,TGTGCCAGTAGTATAACAGTAAATCAGCCCCAGCATTTT,CASSITVNQPQHF
.,TRBV5-1,TRBD2,TRBJ2-7,TGCGCCAGCAGCCTCGGGACTAATCGAGAGCAGTACTTC,CASSLGTNREQYF
.,TRBV6-5,.,TRBJ2-3,TGTGCCAGCAGTTACTCGGGACTGAGCACAGATACGCAGTATTTT,CASSYSGLSTDTQYF
few,TRBV4-1,.,TRBJ2-7,TGCGCCAGCAGCCAAGCTCTAACCTACGAGCAGTACTTC,CASSQALTYEQYF